This T cell receptor beta chain stems from a study of radiation and T cells in renal cell carcinoma (dated by TCRdb to 2020 to 2022). For context, the study as a whole: TCR beta sequencing covered over 50 samples in total, comprising approximately 26 tumors and approximately 27 peripheral blood samples. The last blood draw occurred 4 weeks after radiation, at the same time as nephrectomy. In the approximately 53 samples combined, some 4,000,000 unique CDR3 nucleotide sequences were found, encoding roughly 2,500,000 unique CDR3 amino acid sequences.

The CDR3 runs 13 residues from the cysteine to the phenylalanine. Of the read, only the CDR3 DNA is kept; its 39 bases are in frame from base 1. CDR1 and CDR2 are read off the germline V gene as SNHLY and FYNNEI. Trimming at the junction amounts to 5 bases on V and 8 bases on J, and the germline ends lie 12 bases apart. Following the manufacturer's recommendations, the immunoSEQ kit was used to generate TCR beta libraries from genomic DNA. For library preparation, a first multiplex PCR was performed with proprietary primers, followed by a second PCR in which unique barcodes were added, and bead cleanups were performed after each round. A kit-provided positive control reaction and a negative control reaction were included in every sample batch. The final libraries were assessed on an Agilent 4200 TapeStation D1000 ScreenTape, pooled by volume, and quantified by qPCR. An Illumina NextSeq500 fitted with a MidOutput 150-cycle cartridge performed the sequencing, running 156 Read1 cycles and 15 Index1 cycles with the kit's custom primers. The pooled library was loaded at 1.0 pM, with a 20% PhiX control spiked in. From the authors' description of their analysis: Vendor-processed data were analyzed in R, with a clonotype defined as all T cells sharing the same CDR3 nucleotide sequence. In the clone abundance analyses, frequencies were normalized to the 10,000 most abundant clones in each sample. Public T cell clones, which averaged fewer than five per sample, were removed prior to analysis. An abundance difference of at least 32-fold between compartments was the criterion for calling clonotypes tumor-enriched or baseline blood-enriched. A beta-binomial differential abundance model was used to identify clonotypes that were expanded or contracted between blood time points. Tumor-blood repertoire similarity was measured with the Baroni-Urbani and Buser coefficient, and group comparisons used two-tailed Wilcoxon tests in R. The table was pulled from immuneACCESS by TCRdb, which kept in-frame rearrangements only. Such tables lose some clones; where checked, under half of the loss comes from unresolved V genes, and the rest has no known cause. V and J calls and clone size are as listed in that table; D and trimming were resolved from the DNA. The sample contains some 81,000 clones, about 88% of them found a single time. The ten biggest clones cover roughly 6% of the sample.

Paper-wide results and their limitations: Changes in the blood repertoire were not tracked past 4 weeks after treatment. In blood, the top tumor clonotypes increased from baseline to 2 weeks after radiation and then shrank by 4 weeks, which suggests a temporary expansion of tumor-resident clones. No pretreatment tumor biopsies were available, so the baseline intratumoral presence of clonotypes could not be determined. With a single-armed trial design, the study had no way to address how radiation dose or scheduling affects the TCR repertoire.

This clone was seen repeatedly, ten times or more. No antigen is known for it. No quality values exist for individual bases; no much larger clone is one base distant. The sample's time point, from its label and the paper: blood 4 weeks post-SBRT, at nephrectomy. The treatment or condition tag for this specimen amounts to: 15 Gy SBRT to primary tumor, nephrectomy 4 weeks later. Samples were obtained from a clinical trial, in which 15 Gy stereotactic body radiation therapy was delivered to primary renal cell carcinomas and nephrectomy was performed 4 weeks later. To follow tumor-enriched clonotypes, serial peripheral blood was collected from radiation-treated patients at baseline and at 2 weeks and 4 weeks after SBRT. Every patient's renal cell carcinoma showed clear cell pathology. Genomic DNA for TCR sequencing was prepared using the QIAamp DNA Blood Mini Kit (Qiagen). The analyses included only samples that passed all quality control checks.

Specimen: blood, collected from a patient whose treatment included radiotherapy and nephrectomy. The sequence derives from a woman aged 65 to 85 with renal cell carcinoma. The chain is made from TRBV2 and TRBJ1-4; a confident D gene designation cannot be given. DNA sequence: TGTGCCAGCAGTAGACCGTCGCCCGAAAAACTGTTTTTT. Translated, it reads CASSRPSPEKLFF.